The sequence of this T cell receptor beta chain was determined in a study of cytomegalovirus exposure and HLA in healthy donors. Study-wide results and caveats: Indistinguishability led to the exclusion of some V segments, TRBV6-2 and TRBV6-3 included. According to a later analysis, donors in an Asian-associated ancestry cluster reportedly had fewer N-insertions than the roughly 640-donor mean. Rare sequences made up most TCRs, while some public TCRs were found in many donors. The likely origin of a cluster of highly shared sequence variants was a sequencing artifact.

A multiplex PCR was run with 60 Vbeta primers and 13 Jbeta primers. The method was immunoSEQ multiplex PCR; TCRdb's version includes in-frame clones alone and lacks a portion of them. The profile covers 80,000 or so clones, with around 78% appearing a single time and 4% to 4.5% taken by the ten largest. The CDR3 is 15 residues long. Germline V gives CDR1 SGHTA, CDR2 FQGNSA. Trimming took 4 bases from V and 3 from J; bases not matched to a gene: 6. A remark on this clone: The antigen remains unidentified.

This clonotype was obtained from a man aged 35 to 55 in good health and CMV-seronegative. Sequencing input: PBMCs. The chain couples TRBV7-2 to TRBJ2-7, with TRBD1 matching over 10 bases. CDR3 region: CASSSTGTGVYEQYF. CDR3 in DNA: TGTGCCAGCAGCTCCACCGGGACAGGGGTCTACGAGCAGTACTTC.